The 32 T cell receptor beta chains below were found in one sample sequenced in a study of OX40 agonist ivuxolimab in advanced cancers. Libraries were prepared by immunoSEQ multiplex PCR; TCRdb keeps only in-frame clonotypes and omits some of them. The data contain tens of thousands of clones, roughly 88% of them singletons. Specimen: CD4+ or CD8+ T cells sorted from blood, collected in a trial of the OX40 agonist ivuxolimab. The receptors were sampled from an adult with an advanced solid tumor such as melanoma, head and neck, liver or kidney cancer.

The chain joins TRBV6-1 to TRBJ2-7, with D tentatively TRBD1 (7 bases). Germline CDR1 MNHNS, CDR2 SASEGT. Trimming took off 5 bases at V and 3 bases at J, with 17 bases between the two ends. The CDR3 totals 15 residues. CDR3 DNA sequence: TGTGCCAGCAGTTCCGGCGGGACAGATAGCTACGAGCAGTACGTC. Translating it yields CASSSGGTDSYEQYV.

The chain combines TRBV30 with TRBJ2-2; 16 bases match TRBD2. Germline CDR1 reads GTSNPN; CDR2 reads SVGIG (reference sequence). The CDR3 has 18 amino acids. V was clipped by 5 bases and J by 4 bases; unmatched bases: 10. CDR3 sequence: CAWLRGLAGGPGTGELFF. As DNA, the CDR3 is TGTGCCTGGCTTAGGGGACTAGCGGGGGGGCCGGGCACCGGGGAGCTGTTTTTT.

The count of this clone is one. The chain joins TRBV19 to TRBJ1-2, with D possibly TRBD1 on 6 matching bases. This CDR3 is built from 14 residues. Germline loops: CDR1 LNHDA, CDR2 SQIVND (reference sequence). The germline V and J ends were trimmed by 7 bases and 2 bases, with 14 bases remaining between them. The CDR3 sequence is CASISGTNNYGYTF. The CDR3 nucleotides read TGTGCCAGTATTTCCGGGACAAACAACTATGGCTACACCTTC.

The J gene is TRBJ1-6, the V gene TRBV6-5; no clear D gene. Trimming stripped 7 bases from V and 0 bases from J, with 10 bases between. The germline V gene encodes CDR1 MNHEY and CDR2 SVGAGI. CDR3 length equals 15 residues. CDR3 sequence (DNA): TGTGCCAGCACCTTCACGAGCTCCTATAATTCACCCCTCCACTTT. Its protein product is CASTFTSSYNSPLHF.

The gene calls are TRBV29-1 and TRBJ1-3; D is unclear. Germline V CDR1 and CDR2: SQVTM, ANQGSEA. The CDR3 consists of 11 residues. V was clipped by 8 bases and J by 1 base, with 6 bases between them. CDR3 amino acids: CSLRSGNTIYF. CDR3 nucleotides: TGCAGCCTCCGTTCTGGAAACACCATATATTTT.

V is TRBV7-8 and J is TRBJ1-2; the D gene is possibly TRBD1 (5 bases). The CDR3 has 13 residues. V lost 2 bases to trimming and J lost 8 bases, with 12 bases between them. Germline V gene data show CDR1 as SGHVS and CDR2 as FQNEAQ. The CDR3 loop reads CASSLWSGDGYTF. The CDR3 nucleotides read TGTGCCAGCAGCTTATGGTCCGGGGACGGCTACACCTTC.

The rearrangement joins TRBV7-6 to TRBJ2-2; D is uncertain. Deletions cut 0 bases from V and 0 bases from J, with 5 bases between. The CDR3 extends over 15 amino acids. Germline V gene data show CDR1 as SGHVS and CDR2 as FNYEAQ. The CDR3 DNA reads TGTGCCAGCAGCTTAGCCCCGGCGAACACCGGGGAGCTGTTTTTT. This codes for CASSLAPANTGELFF.

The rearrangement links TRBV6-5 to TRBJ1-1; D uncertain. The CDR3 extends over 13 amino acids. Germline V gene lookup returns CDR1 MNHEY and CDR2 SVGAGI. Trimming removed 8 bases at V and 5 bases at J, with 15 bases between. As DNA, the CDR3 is TGTGCCAGCCGTTCGGGTGAAGGTACTGAAGCTTTCTTT. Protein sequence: CASRSGEGTEAFF.

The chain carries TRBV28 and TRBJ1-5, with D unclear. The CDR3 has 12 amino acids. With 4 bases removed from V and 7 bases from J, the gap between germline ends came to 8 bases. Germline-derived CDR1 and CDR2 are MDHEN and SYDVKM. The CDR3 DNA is TGTGCCAGCAGTTCCCCAGCCCAGCCCCAGCATTTT. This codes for CASSSPAQPQHF.

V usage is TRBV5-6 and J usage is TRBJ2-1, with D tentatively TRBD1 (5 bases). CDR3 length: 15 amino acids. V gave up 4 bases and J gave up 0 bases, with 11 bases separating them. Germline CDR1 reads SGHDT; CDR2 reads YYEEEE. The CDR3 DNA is TGTGCCAGCAGCAAAGGGGTGAGCTCCTACAATGAGCAGTTCTTC. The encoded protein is CASSKGVSSYNEQFF.

CDR3 nucleotides: TGCGCCAGCAGCTTGACCGAGAACACTGAAGCTTTCTTT. Protein: CASSLTENTEAFF. The chain couples TRBV5-1 to TRBJ1-1; D is unclear. From germline, CDR1 is SGHRS and CDR2 YFSETQ. This CDR3 has 13 amino acids. V dropped 1 base and J dropped 1 base, with 5 bases sitting between them.

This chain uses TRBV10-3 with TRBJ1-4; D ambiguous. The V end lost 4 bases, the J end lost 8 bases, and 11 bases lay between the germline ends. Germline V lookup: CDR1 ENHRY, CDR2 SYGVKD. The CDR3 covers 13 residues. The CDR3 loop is CAISGGGTEKLFF. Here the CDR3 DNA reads TGTGCCATCAGTGGCGGAGGAACCGAAAAACTGTTTTTT.

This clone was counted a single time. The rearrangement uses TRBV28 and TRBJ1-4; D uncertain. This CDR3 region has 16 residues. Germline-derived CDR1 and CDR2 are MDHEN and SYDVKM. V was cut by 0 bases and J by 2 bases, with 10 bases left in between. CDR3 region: CASSLWSLRTNEKLFF. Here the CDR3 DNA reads TGTGCCAGCAGTTTATGGTCCCTTCGGACTAATGAAAAACTGTTTTTT.

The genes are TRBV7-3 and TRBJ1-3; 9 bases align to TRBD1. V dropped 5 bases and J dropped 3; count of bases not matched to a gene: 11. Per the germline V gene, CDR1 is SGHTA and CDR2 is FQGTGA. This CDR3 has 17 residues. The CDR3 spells CASSPPSRDRDGNTIYF. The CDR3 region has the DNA TGTGCCAGCAGCCCCCCGTCCCGGGACAGGGATGGAAACACCATATATTTT.

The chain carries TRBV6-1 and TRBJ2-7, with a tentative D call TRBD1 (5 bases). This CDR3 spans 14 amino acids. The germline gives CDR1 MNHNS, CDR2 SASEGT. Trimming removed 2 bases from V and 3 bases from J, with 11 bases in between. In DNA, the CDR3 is TGTGCCAGCAGTGAAAGGTTGGGGCGCTACGAGCAGTACGTC. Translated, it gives CASSERLGRYEQYV.

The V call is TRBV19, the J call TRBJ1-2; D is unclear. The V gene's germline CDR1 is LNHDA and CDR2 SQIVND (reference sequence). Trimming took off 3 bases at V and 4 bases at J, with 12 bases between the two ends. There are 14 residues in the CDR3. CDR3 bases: TGTGCCAGTAGTATCCCAGCGATAAGCTATGGCTACACCTTC. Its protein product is CASSIPAISYGYTF. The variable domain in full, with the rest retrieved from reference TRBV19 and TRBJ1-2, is DGGITQSPKYLFRKEGQNVTLSCEQNLNHDAMYWYRQDPGQGLRLIYYSQIVNDFQKGDIAEGYSVSREKKESFPLTVTSAQKNPTAFYLCASSIPAISYGYTFGSGTRLTVV.

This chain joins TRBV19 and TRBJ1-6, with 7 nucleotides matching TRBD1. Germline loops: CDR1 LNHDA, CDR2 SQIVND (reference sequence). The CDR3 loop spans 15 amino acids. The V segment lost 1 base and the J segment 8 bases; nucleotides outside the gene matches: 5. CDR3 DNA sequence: TGTGCCAGTAGTATAGGACAGGGCGCGTATTCACCCCTCCACTTT. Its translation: CASSIGQGAYSPLHF.

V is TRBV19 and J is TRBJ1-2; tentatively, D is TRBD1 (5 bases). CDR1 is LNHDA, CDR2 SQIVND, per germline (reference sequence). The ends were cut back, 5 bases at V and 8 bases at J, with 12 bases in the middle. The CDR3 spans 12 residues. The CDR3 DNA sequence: TGTGCCAGTAGTCAGGGAACGCGGGGCTACACCTTC. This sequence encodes CASSQGTRGYTF.

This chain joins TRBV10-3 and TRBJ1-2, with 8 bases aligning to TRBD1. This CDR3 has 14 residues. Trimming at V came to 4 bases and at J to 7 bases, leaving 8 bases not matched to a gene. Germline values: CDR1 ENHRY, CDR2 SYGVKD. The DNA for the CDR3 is TGTGCCATCAGTGCGCCTACAGGGGGATCTGGCTACACCTTC. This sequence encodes CAISAPTGGSGYTF.

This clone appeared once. The CDR3 here is CASTSFSTNEKLFF. CDR3 DNA sequence: TGTGCCAGCACCTCATTCTCAACTAATGAAAAACTGTTTTTT. The chain joins TRBV6-5 to TRBJ1-4, with D unclear. The CDR3 runs to 14 residues. Germline V gives CDR1 MNHEY, CDR2 SVGAGI. V was pared by 7 bases and J by 0 bases, with 9 bases between.

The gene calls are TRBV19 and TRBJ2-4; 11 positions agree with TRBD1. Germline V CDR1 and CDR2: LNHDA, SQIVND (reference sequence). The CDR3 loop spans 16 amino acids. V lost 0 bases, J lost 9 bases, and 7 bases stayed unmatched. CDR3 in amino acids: CASSIDGLGQGVIQYF. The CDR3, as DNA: TGTGCCAGTAGTATAGATGGTTTGGGACAGGGGGTCATTCAGTACTTC.

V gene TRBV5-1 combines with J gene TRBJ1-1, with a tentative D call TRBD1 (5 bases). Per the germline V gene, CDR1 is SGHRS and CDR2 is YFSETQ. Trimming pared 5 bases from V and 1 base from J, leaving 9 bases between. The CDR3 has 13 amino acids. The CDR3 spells CASRLDRNTEAFF. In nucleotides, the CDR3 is TGCGCCAGCAGGTTAGACAGGAACACTGAAGCTTTCTTT.

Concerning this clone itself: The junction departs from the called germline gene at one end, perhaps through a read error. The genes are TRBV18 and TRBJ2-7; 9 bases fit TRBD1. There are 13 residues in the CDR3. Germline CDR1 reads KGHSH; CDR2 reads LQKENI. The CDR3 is CASSPASPGQGNF. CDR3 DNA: TGTGCCAGCTCACCAGCCTCCCCGGGACAGGGAAACTTC.

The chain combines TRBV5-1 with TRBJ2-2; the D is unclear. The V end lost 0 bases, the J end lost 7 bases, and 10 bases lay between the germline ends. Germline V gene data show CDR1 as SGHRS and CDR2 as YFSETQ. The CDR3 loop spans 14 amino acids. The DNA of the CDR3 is TGCGCCAGCAGCTTGGCGGTGGGTTTCGGGGAGCTGTTTTTT. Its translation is CASSLAVGFGELFF.

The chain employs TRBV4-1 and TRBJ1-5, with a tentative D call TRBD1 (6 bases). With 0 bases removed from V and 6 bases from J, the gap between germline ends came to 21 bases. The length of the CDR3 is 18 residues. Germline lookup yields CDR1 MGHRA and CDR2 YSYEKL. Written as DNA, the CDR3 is TGCGCCAGCAGCCAAGAAGTAGGCGGCTCGGGGGGGCCTCAGCCCCAGCATTTT. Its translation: CASSQEVGGSGGPQPQHF.

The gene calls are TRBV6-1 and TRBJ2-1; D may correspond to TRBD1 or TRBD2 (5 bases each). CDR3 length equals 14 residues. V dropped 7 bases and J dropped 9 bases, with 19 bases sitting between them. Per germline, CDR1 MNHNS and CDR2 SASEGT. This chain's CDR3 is CASTEGWQGTEQFF. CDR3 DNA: TGTGCCAGCACCGAGGGGTGGCAGGGAACTGAGCAGTTCTTC.

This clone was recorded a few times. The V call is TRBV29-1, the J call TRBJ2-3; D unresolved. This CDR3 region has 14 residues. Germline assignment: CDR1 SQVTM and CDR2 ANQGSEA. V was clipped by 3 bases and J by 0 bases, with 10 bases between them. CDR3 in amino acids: CSVDDNRSTDTQYF. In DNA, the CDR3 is TGCAGCGTTGATGATAACAGAAGCACAGATACGCAGTATTTT.

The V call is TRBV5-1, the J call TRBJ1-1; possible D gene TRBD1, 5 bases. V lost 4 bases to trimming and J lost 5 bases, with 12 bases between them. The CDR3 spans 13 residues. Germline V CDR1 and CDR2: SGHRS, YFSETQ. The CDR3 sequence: CASSPAGETEAFF. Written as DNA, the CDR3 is TGCGCCAGCAGCCCGGCGGGGGAAACTGAAGCTTTCTTT.

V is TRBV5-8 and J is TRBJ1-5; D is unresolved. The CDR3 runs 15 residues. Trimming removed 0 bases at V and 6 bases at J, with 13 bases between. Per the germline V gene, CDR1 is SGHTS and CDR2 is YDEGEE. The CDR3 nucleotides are TGTGCCAGCAGCTTGGGCTTTTTGGGGTTTCAGCCCCAGCATTTT. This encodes CASSLGFLGFQPQHF. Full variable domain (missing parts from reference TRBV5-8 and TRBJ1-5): EAGVTQSPTHLIKTRGQQATLRCSPISGHTSVYWYQQALGLGLQFLLWYDEGEERNRGNFPPRFSGRQFPNYSSELNVNALELEDSALYLCASSLGFLGFQPQHFGDGTRLSIL.

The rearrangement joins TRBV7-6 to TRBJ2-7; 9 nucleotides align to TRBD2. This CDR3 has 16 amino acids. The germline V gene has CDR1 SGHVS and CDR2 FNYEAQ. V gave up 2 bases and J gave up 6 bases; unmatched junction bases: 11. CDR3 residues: CASSLSPGTSYGEQYF. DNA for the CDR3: TGTGCCAGCAGCTTAAGCCCCGGGACTAGCTACGGCGAGCAGTACTTC.

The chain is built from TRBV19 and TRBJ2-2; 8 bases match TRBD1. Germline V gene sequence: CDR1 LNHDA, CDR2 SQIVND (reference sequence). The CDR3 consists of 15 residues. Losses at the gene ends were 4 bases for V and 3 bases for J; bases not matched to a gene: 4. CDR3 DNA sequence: TGTGCCAGTAGTAACCCGGGACAGGACACCGGGGAGCTGTTTTTT. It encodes CASSNPGQDTGELFF.

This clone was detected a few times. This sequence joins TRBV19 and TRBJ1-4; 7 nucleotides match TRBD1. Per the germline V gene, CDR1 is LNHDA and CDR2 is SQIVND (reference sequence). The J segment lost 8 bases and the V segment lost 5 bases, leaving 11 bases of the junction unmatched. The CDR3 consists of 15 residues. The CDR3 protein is CASSPSSGQREKLFF. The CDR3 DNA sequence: TGTGCCAGTAGTCCATCCTCGGGACAGAGGGAAAAACTGTTTTTT.